The present T cell receptor (beta chain) was sequenced within a study of beta chain features in type 1 diabetes (dated by TCRdb to about 2018). Background for the entire study: Patients and healthy donors did not differ in mean age, gender distribution, total cell number or subset yield. A total of roughly 98,000,000 sorted cells were examined across all samples, and a strong correlation was observed between cell number per subset and RNA yield. In the study, TCRB repertoires of sorted circulating CD4+ T cell subsets from recently diagnosed type 1 diabetes patients were compared with those of matched healthy donors. Regulatory and stem cell-like memory subsets were obtained from only 8 patients and about 8 healthy donors, while naive and central memory subsets were obtained from all 30 or so donors.

The study at large found these results: PCR may preferentially amplify shorter templates, but because patient and control samples were amplified and corrected together, any resulting skew would affect both groups equally. Because cDNA rather than genomic DNA was sequenced, highly expressing activated cells could have been over-represented, although no difference in activation and CD3 levels was found between groups. Naive, central memory and regulatory TCRB repertoires appeared to be more similar among patients than among healthy donors. Patients with type 1 diabetes made fewer insertions and deleted more nucleotides at VDJ recombination sites, implying thymic rearrangement abnormalities. Because small numbers of individuals were included in the HLA sub-analyses, any influence of HLA type on TCRB rearrangement was left unresolved. In all four CD4+ subsets, TCRB CDR3 length was moderately but significantly shorter in type 1 diabetes patients.

With respect to this clone: Its antigen remains unidentified. No much larger clone exists at a distance of one base, and base qualities are not known.

Each donor gave one peripheral blood draw, averaging about 100 mL, which was collected into heparinised tubes. A BD FACSAria II was used to sort naive, central memory, regulatory and stem cell-like memory CD4+ T cells with a panel that included CD45RO, CCR7, CD25, CD127, CD95 and CD27. All sorted populations exceeded 98% purity. PBMCs were separated immediately by Lymphoprep density gradient centrifugation and were stained directly, without being cultured. So that batch effects would be minimized, each experiment stained and sorted samples in pairs, pairing one healthy donor with one patient. Sequences SGHRS (CDR1) and YFSETQ (CDR2) are obtained from the germline V gene. The CDR3 holds 15 amino acids from the cysteine to the phenylalanine. Of all the DNA, just the CDR3 is kept, 45 bases in frame from base 1. V is pruned by 4 bases and J by 4 bases, leaving 7 bases of the junction without a gene match.

The entire amount of isolated RNA was reverse transcribed using the High Capacity cDNA Reverse Transcription Kit, so the sequenced TCRB transcripts were expressed ones. Survey-depth immunoSEQ sequencing was performed on stem cell-like memory T cell samples, with an average of around 930,000 total reads per sample. After sorted cells were lysed in RLT buffer, RNA was extracted with DNase-treated RNeasy Micro or Mini kits, with the choice depending on cell number. To prevent cross-contamination, every cell subset was processed on its own, while patient and healthy donor samples were processed together. TCRB sequences were amplified from cDNA with the immunoSEQ multiplex PCR, producing 87-bp fragments spanning the CDR3 region. Sequencing of the amplicons was done on the Illumina HiSeq platform. As for the original processing: Synthetic template baselines were used to correct PCR bias computationally, reads within Hamming distance 2 were collapsed, and singletons that could not be merged were discarded. By aligning reads against IMGT, V, D and J genes, CDR3 length, and insertions or deletions at six rearrangement sites were assigned. Clonotype counts were normalized to sorted cell number within each subset before computing true diversity and Gini coefficients with the tcR R package. Repertoire sharing was quantified using the overlap coefficient calculated on TCRB nucleotide sequences. TCRdb limited this immuneACCESS table to in-frame rearrangements with V and J called. A share of clones is missing; checked studies link under half to unresolved V genes, and the rest is unexplained. That table supplies the V and J calls and clone size; D and trimming were determined from the DNA. A total of tens of thousands of clones appear in this sample, under 35% of them only once. The ten largest clonotypes hold 0.4% to 0.45% of the sample.

The TCR originated in a woman under 30 in good health. Rearrangement joined TRBV5-1 to TRBJ1-5; 8 central bases correspond to TRBD1. Sequencing used stem cell memory CD4+ T cells from blood. The intended sense of this specimen's cell subset or site label: stem cell-like memory CD4+ T cells. The DNA is TGCGCCAGCAGCCCTGACAGGGGCCGGAATCAGCCCCAGCATTTT. Translation gives CASSPDRGRNQPQHF.